A single sample is the source of the 15 T cell receptor beta chains below, sequenced in a study of blood T cell repertoires in COVID-19. TCRdb keeps only in-frame clones here, not all; method: immunoSEQ multiplex PCR. The table records roughly 82,000 clones, 90% of them present only once. Sequences were obtained from peripheral blood. All receptors come from a woman aged 45 to 65 in a cohort sampled during active COVID-19.

The rearrangement links TRBV7-3 to TRBJ2-3, with 10 bases that match TRBD2. In germline, CDR1 is SGHTA, CDR2 FQGTGA. V shed 5 bases, J shed 9 bases, and the junction held 5 bases outside the gene matches. This CDR3 spans 13 amino acids. For the CDR3, the DNA is TGTGCCAGCAGCCAACAACTAGCGGGGACGCAGTATTTT. As protein: CASSQQLAGTQYF.

This chain uses TRBV6-5 with TRBJ2-1; 9 bases agree with TRBD1. Looked up from germline, CDR1 is MNHEY and CDR2 is SVGAGI. The ends lost 0 bases at V and 9 bases at J; junction bases unmatched: 9. This CDR3 contains 16 residues. The CDR3 reads CASSYSPGQGKGEQFF. The CDR3 DNA reads TGTGCCAGCAGTTACTCCCCCGGACAGGGGAAGGGTGAGCAGTTCTTC.

The rearrangement joins TRBV30 to TRBJ1-1; the D is unclear. The CDR3 has 15 amino acids. The V end lost 5 bases, the J end lost 8 bases, and 24 bases lay between the germline ends. Looked up from germline, CDR1 is GTSNPN and CDR2 is SVGIG (reference sequence). The CDR3 nucleotides read TGTGCCTGGGCAGGTAGAGCCCCAGGCGCAATAGAAGCTTTCTTT. It specifies CAWAGRAPGAIEAFF.

The chain couples TRBV5-5 to TRBJ1-5; perhaps TRBD1 as D (6 bases). The germline V gene has CDR1 SGHKS and CDR2 YYEKEE (reference sequence). V lost 4 bases, J lost 3 bases, and 11 bases lay in between. The CDR3 consists of 14 residues. The CDR3 loop is CASSPQGNNQPQHF. CDR3 nucleotide sequence: TGTGCCAGCAGCCCGCAGGGGAACAATCAGCCCCAGCATTTT.

V gene TRBV19 combines with J gene TRBJ1-5; 7 positions agree with TRBD1. From germline, CDR1 is LNHDA and CDR2 SQIVND (reference sequence). The J segment lost 0 bases and the V segment lost 3 bases, leaving 11 bases of the junction unmatched. The CDR3 consists of 18 residues. CDR3 residues: CASSMGTEYDYSNQPQHF. CDR3 in DNA: TGTGCCAGTAGTATGGGGACAGAGTACGATTATAGCAATCAGCCCCAGCATTTT.

This rearrangement joins TRBV5-1 to TRBJ1-4, with TRBD1 as a possible D gene (5 bases). Germline V gene sequence: CDR1 SGHRS, CDR2 YFSETQ. V gave up 0 bases and J gave up 3 bases, with 9 bases separating them. This CDR3 comprises 15 residues. This chain's CDR3 is CASSLALTANEKLFF. CDR3 nucleotides: TGCGCCAGCAGCTTGGCCCTGACAGCTAATGAAAAACTGTTTTTT.

This clone was counted once. V usage is TRBV21-1 and J usage is TRBJ1-6; TRBD1, as called in the table, went unchecked against the DNA. TRBV21-1 is shown as a pseudogene. The CDR3 is 18 amino acids. CDR3 sequence (DNA): TGTGCCAGCAGGACTAAGGCCGGACAGGGTAATAACAATTCACCCCTCCACTTT. Amino acids: CASRTKAGQGNNNSPLHF.

The chain carries TRBV5-5 and TRBJ1-5; tentative D call: TRBD1 (5 bases). Deletions cut 0 bases from V and 6 bases from J, with 10 bases between. The germline CDR1 and CDR2 sequences are SGHKS and YYEKEE (reference sequence). This CDR3 has 14 amino acids. The CDR3 loop reads CASSLERGSQPQHF. In nucleotides, the CDR3 is TGTGCCAGCAGCTTGGAAAGGGGAAGTCAGCCCCAGCATTTT.

This clone was seen more than once but under ten times. The chain links TRBV20-1 to TRBJ2-7; D might be TRBD1 (5 bases). V dropped 3 bases and J dropped 2 bases, with 11 bases sitting between them. This CDR3 contains 13 residues. Looked up from germline, CDR1 is DFQATT and CDR2 is SNEGSKA (reference sequence). CDR3 residues: CSASTQGTYEQYF. The CDR3 DNA follows: TGCAGTGCTAGTACGCAGGGTACCTACGAGCAGTACTTC.

This clone was recorded once. This chain uses TRBV24-1 with TRBJ2-1; 9 nucleotides align to TRBD1. CDR3 length: 17 residues. Germline loops: CDR1 KGHDR, CDR2 SFDVKD. Germline trimming cut 0 bases from V and 1 base from J; bases unmatched to any gene: 3. Here the CDR3 reads CATSDLPTGGSYNEQFF. CDR3 nucleotides: TGTGCCACCAGTGATTTGCCGACAGGGGGGTCCTACAATGAGCAGTTCTTC.

The rearrangement joins TRBV11-3 to TRBJ2-7, with D tentatively TRBD2 (5 bases). The CDR3 spans 14 residues. Trimming pared 5 bases from V and 5 bases from J, leaving 16 bases between. Germline V gives CDR1 SGHNT, CDR2 YENEEA. CDR3 DNA sequence: TGTGCCAGCAGCCTCTTCGGGGATGTCGACGAGCAGTACTTC. This translates into CASSLFGDVDEQYF.

In nucleotides, the CDR3 is TGTGCCAGCAGCTTAAGTGGGAGGGGTAATGAGCAGTTCTTC. It codes for CASSLSGRGNEQFF. The V and J genes are TRBV11-2 and TRBJ2-1; 7 positions agree with TRBD2. Trimming cost V 2 bases and J 7 bases; bases outside gene matches: 5. This CDR3 comprises 14 residues. Germline V gives CDR1 SGHAT, CDR2 FQNNGV.

The chain recombines TRBV7-2 with TRBJ2-7; D remains ambiguous. Germline V gives CDR1 SGHTA, CDR2 FQGNSA. The CDR3 spans 11 residues. V was trimmed by 3 bases and J by 3 bases, leaving 3 bases between them. DNA for the CDR3: TGTGCCAGCAGCTTCTACTACGAGCAGTACTTC. Its translation: CASSFYYEQYF.

The V and J genes are TRBV3-1 (or the pseudogene TRBV3-2) and TRBJ2-5, with D tentatively TRBD2 (6 bases). CDR3 length: 16 residues. In germline, CDR1 is LGHDT, CDR2 YNNKEL (reference sequence). V lost 3 bases and J 5 bases, leaving 19 bases between the germline ends. The CDR3 here is CASSHPAALGRETQYF. CDR3 DNA sequence: TGTGCCAGCAGCCACCCCGCGGCCCTTGGGAGGGAGACCCAGTACTTC.

In this sample, this clone turned up many times. This sequence joins TRBV18 and TRBJ1-2; a possible D gene is TRBD1 (5 bases). The CDR3 is 15 amino acids. V shed 2 bases and J shed 5 bases, with 15 bases lying between them. The germline CDR1 and CDR2 sequences are KGHSH and LQKENI. The chain's CDR3 is CASSPGGEAVYGYTF. The CDR3 DNA sequence: TGTGCCAGCTCACCAGGGGGGGAAGCAGTGTATGGCTACACCTTC. The variable domain in full, completed from reference TRBV18 and TRBJ1-2, reads NAGVMQNPRHLVRRRGQEARLRCSPMKGHSHVYWYRQLPEEGLKFMVYLQKENIIDESGMPKERFSAEFPKEGPSILRIQQVVRGDSAAYFCASSPGGEAVYGYTFGSGTRLTVV.